A few counts support the clone carrying this TCR beta chain. There are 16 residues in the CDR3. Losses at the gene ends were 4 bases for V and 6 bases for J; bases not matched to a gene: 8. Germline V lookup: CDR1 SGHRS, CDR2 YFSETQ. This entry belongs to a study of blood T cell repertoires in COVID-19. Profiling relied on immunoSEQ multiplex PCR, and the TCRdb table lists in-frame clones only, not all of them. The sample lists 270,000 or so clones, about 91% occurring once. Participants came from roughly 23 US areas, aged about 18 to 89 years. Sequenced: PBMCs or T cells enriched from blood (not recorded which). The chain combines TRBV5-1 with TRBJ1-5, with TRBD1 matching over 12 bases. This receptor was obtained from a woman aged 40 to 50 with acute COVID-19. The CDR3 coding sequence is TGCGCCAGCAGCGTTACGGGACAGGGGGCAATTCAGCCCCAGCATTTT. Translating it yields CASSVTGQGAIQPQHF.